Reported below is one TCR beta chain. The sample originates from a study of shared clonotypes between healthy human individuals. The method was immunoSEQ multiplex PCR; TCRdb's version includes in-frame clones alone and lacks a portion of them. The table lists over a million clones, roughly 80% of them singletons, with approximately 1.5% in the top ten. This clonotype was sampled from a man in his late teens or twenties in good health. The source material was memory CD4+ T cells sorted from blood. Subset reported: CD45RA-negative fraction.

CDR3 region: CASSLGGWDSGNTIYF. The CDR3, as DNA: TGCGCCAGCAGCTTGGGTGGTTGGGACTCTGGAAACACCATATATTTT. The chain carries TRBV5-1 and TRBJ1-3; no clear D gene. From germline, CDR1 is SGHRS and CDR2 YFSETQ. The CDR3 is made up of 16 amino acids. V lost 0 bases and J 0 bases, leaving 10 bases between the germline ends.